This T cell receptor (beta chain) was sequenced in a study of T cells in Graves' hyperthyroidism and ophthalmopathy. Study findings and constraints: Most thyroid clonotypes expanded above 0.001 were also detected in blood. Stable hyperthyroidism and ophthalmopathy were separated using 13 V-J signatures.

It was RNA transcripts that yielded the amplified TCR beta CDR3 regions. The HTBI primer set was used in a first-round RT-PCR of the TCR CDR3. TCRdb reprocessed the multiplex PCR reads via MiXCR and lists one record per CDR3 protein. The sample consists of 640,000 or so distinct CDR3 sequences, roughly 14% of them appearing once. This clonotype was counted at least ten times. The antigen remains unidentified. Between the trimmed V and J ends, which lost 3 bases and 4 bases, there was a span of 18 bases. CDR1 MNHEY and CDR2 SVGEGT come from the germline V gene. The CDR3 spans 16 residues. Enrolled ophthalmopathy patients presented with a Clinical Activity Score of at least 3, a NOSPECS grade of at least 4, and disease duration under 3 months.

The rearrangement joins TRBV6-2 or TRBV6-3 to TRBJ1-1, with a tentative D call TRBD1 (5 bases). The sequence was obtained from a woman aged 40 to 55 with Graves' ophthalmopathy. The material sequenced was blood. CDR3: CASSYVGPGVGTEAFF. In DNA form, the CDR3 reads TGTGCCAGCAGTTATGTGGGACCGGGTGTAGGCACTGAAGCTTTCTTT.